These 21 T cell receptor beta chains came from one sample sequenced in a study of technical replicates of blood from a handful of donors (dated by TCRdb to the late 2010s). The receptor library was made with the immunoSEQ multiplex PCR assay. TCRdb mirrors the immuneACCESS table, restricted to in-frame sequences. Some clones are absent from its copies; in checked studies, under half trace to an unresolved V gene, and the reason for the others is unknown. Across this sample there are around 69,000 clones, with approximately 83% seen only once. The ten most abundant clones make up 5.1% of the sample. What was sequenced was PBMCs. Receptor source: a human donor in good health. Some clones in this sample may be carry-over from other donors' samples.

The genes are TRBV7-9 and TRBJ2-2; no clear D. Germline V lookup: CDR1 SEHNR, CDR2 FQNEAQ (reference sequence). The V gene lost 6 bases and the J gene lost 7 bases, with 9 bases spanning the gap. The CDR3 runs 12 residues. CDR3 in amino acids: CASSFGVGELFF. The CDR3 DNA reads as TGTGCCAGCAGTTTCGGTGTCGGGGAGCTGTTTTTT.

V is TRBV6-6 and J is TRBJ1-6, with D hard to call. V lost 2 bases and J 8 bases, leaving 13 bases between the germline ends. CDR3 length: 15 amino acids. Germline V gene data show CDR1 as MNHNY and CDR2 as SVGAGI (reference sequence). The CDR3 here is CASSYEGSGYSPLHF. The CDR3 nucleotides are TGTGCCAGCAGTTACGAAGGGAGTGGCTATTCACCCCTCCACTTT.

The CDR3 DNA is TGCGCCAGCAGCCTGACCGGGACAGGGTGGTCGGGACGCTACGAGCAGTACTTC. Its translation is CASSLTGTGWSGRYEQYF. The J gene is TRBJ2-7, the V gene TRBV5-1; 9 bases fit TRBD1. Looked up from germline, CDR1 is SGHRS and CDR2 is YFSETQ. The J segment lost 3 bases and the V segment lost 4 bases, leaving 17 bases of the junction unmatched. There are 18 residues in the CDR3. Combining the CDR3 with reference TRBV5-1 and TRBJ2-7 gives the whole variable domain KAGVTQTPRYLIKTRGQQVTLSCSPISGHRSVSWYQQTPGQGLQFLFEYFSETQRNKGNFPGRFSGRQFSNSRSEMNVSTLELGDSALYLCASSLTGTGWSGRYEQYFGPGTRLTVT.

The chain carries TRBV4-2 and TRBJ2-5, with D possibly TRBD1 on 6 matching bases. Germline CDR1 reads LGHNA; CDR2 reads YNFKEQ. CDR3 size: 16 residues. V lost 1 base and J 5 bases, leaving 17 bases between the germline ends. The DNA of the CDR3 is TGTGCCAGCAGCCAAGCTGAAGGGGGAAAGGGGGAGACCCAGTACTTC. It is translated as CASSQAEGGKGETQYF.

This chain connects TRBV4-2 to TRBJ2-3; D is perhaps TRBD1 (6 bases). The CDR3 runs 18 residues. V was pared by 1 base and J by 6 bases, with 23 bases between. The germline V gene has CDR1 LGHNA and CDR2 YNFKEQ. CDR3 region: CASSQVWYRVDAGDTQYF. CDR3 nucleotides: TGTGCCAGCAGCCAAGTTTGGTACAGGGTTGACGCAGGGGATACGCAGTATTTT.

The chain employs TRBV6-6 and TRBJ1-2; TRBD1 agrees at 8 bases. V dropped 6 bases and J dropped 6; count of bases not matched to a gene: 6. Germline CDR1 and CDR2: MNHNY and SVGAGI (reference sequence). The length of the CDR3 is 13 residues. CDR3 coding DNA: TGTGCCAGCAGACTCGGACAGGGTGATGGCTACACCTTC. Amino acid sequence: CASRLGQGDGYTF.

This chain links TRBV5-8 with TRBJ2-1; 8 bases line up with TRBD2. Germline V gene sequence: CDR1 SGHTS, CDR2 YDEGEE. The V and J ends lost 6 bases and 6 bases, in that order; junction bases with no gene match: 5. CDR3 length equals 13 residues. CDR3 DNA: TGTGCCAGCATGGCGGGAGGTCCCAATGAGCAGTTCTTC. Translated, it gives CASMAGGPNEQFF.

The chain has TRBV19 and TRBJ1-3; 7 bases fit TRBD1. This CDR3 spans 14 amino acids. The germline V gene has CDR1 LNHDA and CDR2 SQIVND (reference sequence). Written as DNA, the CDR3 is TGTGCGGTAGAGACAGGGCGCTCTGGAAACACCATATATTTT. It yields the protein CAVETGRSGNTIYF.

The V and J genes are TRBV6-5 and TRBJ2-7; 9 bases are a match to TRBD2. Germline values: CDR1 MNHEY, CDR2 SVGAGI. This CDR3 comprises 15 residues. The V and J ends lost 4 bases and 1 base, in that order; junction bases with no gene match: 5. CDR3 sequence: CASSLAGAPSYEQYF. Written as DNA, the CDR3 is TGTGCCAGCAGTTTAGCGGGGGCACCTTCCTACGAGCAGTACTTC.

The rearrangement links TRBV6-1 to TRBJ2-1; maybe TRBD2 (7 bases). The CDR3 extends over 15 amino acids. V was shortened by 10 bases and J by 4 bases, with 20 bases between the two germline ends. Looked up from germline, CDR1 is MNHNS and CDR2 is SASEGT. The CDR3: CAIQRPGGLYNEQFF. As DNA, the CDR3 is TGTGCCATCCAACGTCCGGGGGGCTTATACAATGAGCAGTTCTTC.

The chain is built from TRBV5-1 and TRBJ2-1; 10 bases are a match to TRBD2. The trim removed 3 bases at V and 4 bases at J, leaving 4 bases unmatched. The CDR3 consists of 15 residues. In germline, CDR1 is SGHRS, CDR2 YFSETQ. CDR3 in DNA: TGCGCCAGCAGCTCTCTAGCGGGAGCGTACAATGAGCAGTTCTTC. This translates into CASSSLAGAYNEQFF.

The chain carries TRBV19 and TRBJ2-5, with D unclear. Germline CDR1 reads LNHDA; CDR2 reads SQIVND (reference sequence). This CDR3 contains 14 residues. V was trimmed by 0 bases and J by 2 bases, leaving 7 bases between them. The CDR3 nucleotides read TGTGCCAGTAGTATAGAGTCCAGACAAGAGACCCAGTACTTC. Amino acids: CASSIESRQETQYF.

The chain carries TRBV19 and TRBJ2-3; TRBD2 matches at 11 bases. Trimming cost V 7 bases and J 8 bases; bases outside gene matches: 17. The CDR3 sequence is 17 residues long. Germline loops: CDR1 LNHDA, CDR2 SQIVND (reference sequence). In nucleotides, the CDR3 is TGTGCCAGTACCATAAGAGGGACTAGCGGCGTGGTAGGTACGCAGTATTTT. Protein sequence: CASTIRGTSGVVGTQYF.

The table lists this clone with a count of one. The same CDR3 is also encoded by other DNA sequences in this sample. This rearrangement joins TRBV19 to TRBJ1-2, with 8 bases matching TRBD1. The CDR3 has 14 amino acids. Germline CDR1 and CDR2: LNHDA and SQIVND (reference sequence). V lost 3 bases, J lost 2 bases, and 2 bases stayed unmatched. This CDR3 is CASSMTGANYGYTF. The CDR3, as DNA: TGTGCCAGTAGTATGACAGGGGCGAACTATGGCTACACCTTC. Full variable domain (remainder filled in from reference TRBV19 and TRBJ1-2): DGGITQSPKYLFRKEGQNVTLSCEQNLNHDAMYWYRQDPGQGLRLIYYSQIVNDFQKGDIAEGYSVSREKKESFPLTVTSAQKNPTAFYLCASSMTGANYGYTFGSGTRLTVV.

The V and J genes are TRBV15 and TRBJ2-2; D is uncertain. The CDR3 length is 15 residues. CDR1 and CDR2 (germline): LNHNV, YYDKDF (reference sequence). Trimming stripped 0 bases from V and 1 base from J, with 6 bases between. CDR3 in amino acids: CATSRDSQNTGELFF. In nucleotides, the CDR3 is TGTGCCACCAGCAGAGATTCCCAGAACACCGGGGAGCTGTTTTTT. The whole variable domain, filled in from reference TRBV15 and TRBJ2-2, reads DAMVIQNPRYQVTQFGKPVTLSCSQTLNHNVMYWYQQKSSQAPKLLFHYYDKDFNNEADTPDNFQSRRPNTSFCFLDIRSPGLGDTAMYLCATSRDSQNTGELFFGEGSRLTVL.

CDR3 sequence reads: CASRKTAGGGAYEQYF. CDR3 sequence (DNA): TGTGCCAGTAGAAAAACGGCGGGGGGAGGGGCCTACGAGCAGTACTTC. This chain connects TRBV19 to TRBJ2-7, with TRBD2 matching 8 bases. Losses at the gene ends were 6 bases for V and 2 bases for J; bases not matched to a gene: 12. From germline, CDR1 is LNHDA and CDR2 SQIVND (reference sequence). This CDR3 is built from 16 residues.

The sample holds one count of this clone. The chain couples TRBV5-1 to TRBJ2-2; 9 bases fit TRBD2. Germline CDR1 and CDR2: SGHRS and YFSETQ. V shed 4 bases and J 5 bases; nucleotides not matched to a gene: 6. This CDR3 has 15 residues. CDR3 loop: CASSVIAGETGELFF. In DNA, the CDR3 is TGCGCCAGCAGCGTTATAGCGGGGGAGACCGGGGAGCTGTTTTTT.

V is TRBV11-2 and J is TRBJ1-1; unclear D gene. The CDR3 is 13 residues long. V lost 5 bases to trimming and J lost 2 bases, with 9 bases between them. CDR1 is SGHAT, CDR2 FQNNGV, per germline. CDR3 sequence: CASSIVVNTEAFF. CDR3 sequence (DNA): TGTGCCAGCAGCATAGTAGTAAACACTGAAGCTTTCTTT.

This clone showed up just once. V is TRBV9 and J is TRBJ2-2, with a tentative D call TRBD1 (5 bases). Trimming removed 4 bases at V and 0 bases at J, with 10 bases between. Germline V gene lookup returns CDR1 SGDLS and CDR2 YYNGEE. The CDR3 sequence is 15 residues long. The CDR3 spells CASSPDISNTGELFF. The CDR3 nucleotides read TGTGCCAGCAGCCCGGACATATCGAACACCGGGGAGCTGTTTTTT.

The chain joins TRBV27 to TRBJ1-2; tentative D call: TRBD1 (6 bases). The CDR3 consists of 13 residues. Germline assignment: CDR1 MNHEY and CDR2 SMNVEV (reference sequence). V gave up 3 bases and J gave up 6 bases, with 11 bases separating them. DNA for the CDR3: TGTGCCAGCAGTTTGGGGGGGGCGAATGGCTACACCTTC. Amino acid sequence: CASSLGGANGYTF.

This clone has a handful of counts. The chain recombines TRBV7-2 with TRBJ1-2; 7 nucleotides agree with TRBD1. V shed 4 bases and J 5 bases; nucleotides not matched to a gene: 4. The CDR3 covers 13 residues. The germline gives CDR1 SGHTA, CDR2 FQGNSA. The CDR3: CASSSQGPYGYTF. The CDR3 DNA reads TGTGCCAGCAGCTCACAGGGGCCTTATGGCTACACCTTC.